This T cell receptor beta chain was documented in a study of blood T cell repertoires in COVID-19 (dated by TCRdb to between 2020 and 2021). For the wider study: Samples from collaborators originated in the United States, Italy and Spain and spanned both the acute and convalescent phases of COVID-19. The material from the prospective study consisted of cDNA or gDNA derived from T cells, B-cell-depleted T cells, or PBMCs. Subjects who had been exposed to COVID-19, were actively infected with it, or had recovered from it provided the deeply sampled blood TCRbeta repertoires that made up the dataset. The repertoires were released in a freely available public database meant as a resource for research on the immune response to SARS-CoV-2. Samples came from the ongoing ImmuneRACE study (first 160 participants) plus 1,254 subjects from 6 global collaborators. Nearly every sample came with metadata listing a de-identified subject ID, COVID-19 status, age in years and sex. Where available, HLA class I and class II types were taken from metadata supplied by the sample provider and were not determined by assay-based typing.

Each collaborating institution followed its own protocols to collect whole blood in K2EDTA tubes. Collaborator samples were shipped for TCRbeta analysis as frozen whole blood, isolated PBMCs, or DNA extracted from either sample type. V and J are trimmed by 5 bases and 6 bases, and the gene matches miss 7 bases of the junction. From its cysteine to its phenylalanine, the CDR3 spans 14 amino acids. Just CDR3 DNA is preserved here, 42 bases in frame from base 1. For CDR1 and CDR2, the germline V gene lists SGHTA and FQGTGA. The paper's findings and limits, for the study overall: The amount of clinical and demographic metadata varied by source and participant and was provided uncurated.

Details on this clone: This clone's antigen is unknown. Per-base qualities were not stored, and no clone one base away is much larger.

TCRbeta CDR3 regions were amplified from genomic DNA by means of the immunoSEQ Assay, a bias-controlled multiplex PCR. In the source study's methods: Within the assay, amplification of reference gene primers was used to estimate how many nucleated cells each sample contained. To quantify the absolute abundance of each unique TCRbeta CDR3 rearrangement, sequence reads were collapsed and filtered. For each sample, productive Simpson clonality was calculated by taking the square root of Simpson's diversity index across productive rearrangements. In TCRdb, the immuneACCESS table is reduced to in-frame sequences with V and J assigned. These tables do not hold every clone; where another copy was compared, an unresolved V gene accounts for under half, and the others remain unexplained. V and J calls and clone size come straight from that table; D and trimming were deduced from the DNA. The sample yields about 120,000 clones; 65% to 90% were counted once. Of the sample, around 9.9% is held by the ten largest clones.

Sequenced: peripheral blood. The chain joins TRBV7-3 to TRBJ1-1; 9 of the junction bases match TRBD1. The sequence was obtained from a man older than 75 with acute or convalescent COVID-19. The CDR3 region has the sequence CASSPRTGDSEAFF. The DNA sequence is as follows: TGTGCCAGCAGCCCAAGGACAGGGGATTCTGAAGCTTTCTTT.